This T cell receptor beta chain was found in a study of OX40 agonist ivuxolimab in advanced cancers. Data came from immunoSEQ multiplex PCR; TCRdb stores just in-frame clones and leaves some out. The data show approximately 54,000 clones, with roughly 80% seen just once and 3% held by the top ten. The CDR3 spans 13 residues. Trimming took 9 bases from V and 5 from J, leaving 16 bases between them. Per the germline V gene, CDR1 is MNHEY and CDR2 is SMNVEV (reference sequence). This clone has just a few counts. This specimen was CD4+ or CD8+ T cells sorted from blood, taken in a trial of the OX40 agonist ivuxolimab. The chain joins TRBV27 to TRBJ2-5; D may be TRBD1 (5 bases). This TCR came from an adult with an advanced solid tumor such as melanoma, head and neck, liver or kidney cancer. The CDR3 spells CASASGFWETQYF. CDR3 DNA sequence: TGTGCCAGTGCCTCAGGGTTTTGGGAGACCCAGTACTTC.